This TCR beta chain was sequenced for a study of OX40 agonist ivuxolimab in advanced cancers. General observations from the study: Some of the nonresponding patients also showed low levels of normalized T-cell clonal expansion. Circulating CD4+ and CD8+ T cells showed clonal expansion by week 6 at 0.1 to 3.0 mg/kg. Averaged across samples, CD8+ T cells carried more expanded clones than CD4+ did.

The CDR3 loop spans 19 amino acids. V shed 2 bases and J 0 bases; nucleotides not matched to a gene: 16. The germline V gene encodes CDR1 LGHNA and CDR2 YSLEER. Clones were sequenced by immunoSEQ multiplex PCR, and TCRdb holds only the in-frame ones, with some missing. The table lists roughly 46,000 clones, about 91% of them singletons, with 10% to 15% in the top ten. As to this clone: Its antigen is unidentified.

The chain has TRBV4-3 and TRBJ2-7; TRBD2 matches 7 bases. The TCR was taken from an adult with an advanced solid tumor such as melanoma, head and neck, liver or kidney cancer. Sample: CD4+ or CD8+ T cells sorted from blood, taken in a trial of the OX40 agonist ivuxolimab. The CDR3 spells CASSQLPSGPEKSSYEQYF. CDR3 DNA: TGCGCCAGCAGCCAACTCCCTAGCGGACCAGAAAAAAGCTCCTACGAGCAGTACTTC.